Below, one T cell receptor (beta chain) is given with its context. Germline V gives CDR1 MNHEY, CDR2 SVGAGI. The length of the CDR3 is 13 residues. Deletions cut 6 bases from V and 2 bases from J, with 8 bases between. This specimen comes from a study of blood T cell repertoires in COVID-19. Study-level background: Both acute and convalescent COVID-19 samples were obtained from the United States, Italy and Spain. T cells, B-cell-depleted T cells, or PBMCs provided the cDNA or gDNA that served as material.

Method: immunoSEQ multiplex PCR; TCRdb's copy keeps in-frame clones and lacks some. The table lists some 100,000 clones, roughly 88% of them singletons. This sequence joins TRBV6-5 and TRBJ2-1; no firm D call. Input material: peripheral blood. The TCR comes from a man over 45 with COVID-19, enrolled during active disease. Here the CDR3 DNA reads TGTGCCAGCAGACCCGACACCTACAATGAGCAGTTCTTC. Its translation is CASRPDTYNEQFF.